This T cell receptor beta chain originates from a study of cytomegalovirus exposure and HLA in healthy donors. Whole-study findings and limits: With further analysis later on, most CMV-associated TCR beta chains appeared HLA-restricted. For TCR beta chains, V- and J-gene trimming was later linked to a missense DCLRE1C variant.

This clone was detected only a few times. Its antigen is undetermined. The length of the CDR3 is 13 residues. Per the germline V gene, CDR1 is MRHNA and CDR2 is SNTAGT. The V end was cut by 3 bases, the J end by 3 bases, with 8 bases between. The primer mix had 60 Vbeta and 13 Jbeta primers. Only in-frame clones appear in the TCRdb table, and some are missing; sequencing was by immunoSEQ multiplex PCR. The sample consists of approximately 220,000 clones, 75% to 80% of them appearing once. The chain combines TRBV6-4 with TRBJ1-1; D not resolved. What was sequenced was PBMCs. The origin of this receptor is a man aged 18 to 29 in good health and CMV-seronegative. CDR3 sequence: CASSEAIYTEAFF. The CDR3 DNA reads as TGTGCCAGCAGTGAAGCCATTTACACTGAAGCTTTCTTT.